This note documents a single TCR beta chain sequence. The ends were cut back, 3 bases at V and 2 bases at J, with 22 bases in the middle. The CDR3 is made up of 19 amino acids. CDR1 is MDHEN and CDR2 is SYDVKM in the germline V gene. These data originate in a study of T cell responses to AZD1222 COVID-19 vaccine. Measured with immunoSEQ multiplex PCR; TCRdb has only the in-frame clones, and not every one. This table holds 30,000 to 35,000 clones, over 75% found once. The rearrangement uses TRBV28 and TRBJ2-2, with D possibly matching TRBD1 (5 bases). This TCR was recovered from an adult who received the AZD1222 COVID-19 vaccine. This material consisted of peripheral blood, taken 28 days after the second AZD1222 dose. DNA of the CDR3: TGTGCCAGCAGTTTGGTAGGGGCCTGGGGCAGACCAAACACCGGGGAGCTGTTTTTT. Encoded protein: CASSLVGAWGRPNTGELFF. The full variable domain, in which reference TRBV28 and TRBJ2-2 provide the parts outside the CDR3, is DVKVTQSSRYLVKRTGEKVFLECVQDMDHENMFWYRQDPGLGLRLIYFSYDVKMKEKGDIPEGYSVSREKKERFSLILESASTNQTSMYLCASSLVGAWGRPNTGELFFGEGSRLTVL.